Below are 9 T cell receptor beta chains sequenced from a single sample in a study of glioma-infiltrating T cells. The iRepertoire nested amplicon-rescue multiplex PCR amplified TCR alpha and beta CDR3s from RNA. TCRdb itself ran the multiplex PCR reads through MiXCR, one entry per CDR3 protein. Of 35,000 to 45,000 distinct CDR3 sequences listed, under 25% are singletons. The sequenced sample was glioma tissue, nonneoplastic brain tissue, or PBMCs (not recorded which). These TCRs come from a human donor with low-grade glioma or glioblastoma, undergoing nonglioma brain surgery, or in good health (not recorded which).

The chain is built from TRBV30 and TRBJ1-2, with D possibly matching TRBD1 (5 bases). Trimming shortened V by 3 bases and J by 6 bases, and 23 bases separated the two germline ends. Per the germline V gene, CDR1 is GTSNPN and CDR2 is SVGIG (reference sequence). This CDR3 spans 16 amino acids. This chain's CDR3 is CAWSYGTVNLKDGYTF. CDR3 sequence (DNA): TGTGCCTGGAGCTACGGGACCGTCAACTTGAAAGATGGCTACACCTTC.

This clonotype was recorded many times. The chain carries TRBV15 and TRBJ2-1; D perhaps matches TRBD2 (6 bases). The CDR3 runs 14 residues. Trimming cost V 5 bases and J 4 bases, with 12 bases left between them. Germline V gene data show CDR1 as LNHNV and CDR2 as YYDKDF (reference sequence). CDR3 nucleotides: TGTGCCACCAGCCGGGACTCAGTTTACAATGAGCAGTTCTTC. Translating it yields CATSRDSVYNEQFF.

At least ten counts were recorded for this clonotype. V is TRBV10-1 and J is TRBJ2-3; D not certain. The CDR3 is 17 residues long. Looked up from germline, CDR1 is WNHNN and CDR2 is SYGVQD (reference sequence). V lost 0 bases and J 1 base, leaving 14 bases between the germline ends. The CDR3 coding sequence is TGCGCCAGCAGTGAGTCGTGGGCCAGTTACGGCACAGATACGCAGTATTTT. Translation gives CASSESWASYGTDTQYF.

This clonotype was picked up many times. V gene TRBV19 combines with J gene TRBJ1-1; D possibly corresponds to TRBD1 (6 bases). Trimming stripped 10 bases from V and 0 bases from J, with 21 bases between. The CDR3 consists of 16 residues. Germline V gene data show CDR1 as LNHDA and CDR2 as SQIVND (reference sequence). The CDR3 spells CATIVGTTDMNTEAFF. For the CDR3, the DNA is TGTGCCACCATAGTGGGGACAACGGACATGAACACTGAAGCTTTCTTT.

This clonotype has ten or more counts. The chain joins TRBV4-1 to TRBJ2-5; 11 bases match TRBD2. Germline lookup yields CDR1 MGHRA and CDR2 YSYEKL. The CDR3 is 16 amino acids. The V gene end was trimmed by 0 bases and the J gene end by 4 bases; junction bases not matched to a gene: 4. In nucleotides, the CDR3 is TGCGCCAGCAGCCAAGACCCTAGCGGGGGGAGAGAGACCCAGTACTTC. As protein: CASSQDPSGGRETQYF.

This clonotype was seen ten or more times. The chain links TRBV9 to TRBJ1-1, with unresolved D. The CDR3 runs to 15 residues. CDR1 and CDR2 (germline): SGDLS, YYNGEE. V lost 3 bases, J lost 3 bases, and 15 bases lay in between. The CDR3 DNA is TGTGCCAGCAGCGCGATTTATGGAGGGCACACTGAAGCTTTCTTT. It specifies CASSAIYGGHTEAFF.

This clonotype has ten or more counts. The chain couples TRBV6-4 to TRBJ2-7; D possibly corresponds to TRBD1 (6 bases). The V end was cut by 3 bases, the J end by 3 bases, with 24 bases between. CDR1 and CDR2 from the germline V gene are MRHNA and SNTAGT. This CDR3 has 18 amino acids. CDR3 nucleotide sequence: TGTGCCAGCAGTGAAAGACAGGACGCGCGCCCAATCGACTACGAGCAGTACGTC. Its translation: CASSERQDARPIDYEQYV.

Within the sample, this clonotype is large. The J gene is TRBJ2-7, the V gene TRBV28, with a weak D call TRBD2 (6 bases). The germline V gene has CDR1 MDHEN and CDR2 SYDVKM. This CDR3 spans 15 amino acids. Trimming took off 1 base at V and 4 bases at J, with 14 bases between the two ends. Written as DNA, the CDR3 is TGTGCCAGCAGTTTATTAGGAGGGCCATTGTACGAGCAGTACTTC. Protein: CASSLLGGPLYEQYF.

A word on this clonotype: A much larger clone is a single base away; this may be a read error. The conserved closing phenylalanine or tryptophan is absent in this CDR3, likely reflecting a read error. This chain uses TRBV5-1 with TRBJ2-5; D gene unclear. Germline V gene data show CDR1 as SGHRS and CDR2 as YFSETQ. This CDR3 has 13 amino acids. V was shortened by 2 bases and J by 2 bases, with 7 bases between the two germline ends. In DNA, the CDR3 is TGCGCCAGCAGCTTCGGTCAGCAAGAGACCCAGTACCTC. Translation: CASSFGQQETQYL.